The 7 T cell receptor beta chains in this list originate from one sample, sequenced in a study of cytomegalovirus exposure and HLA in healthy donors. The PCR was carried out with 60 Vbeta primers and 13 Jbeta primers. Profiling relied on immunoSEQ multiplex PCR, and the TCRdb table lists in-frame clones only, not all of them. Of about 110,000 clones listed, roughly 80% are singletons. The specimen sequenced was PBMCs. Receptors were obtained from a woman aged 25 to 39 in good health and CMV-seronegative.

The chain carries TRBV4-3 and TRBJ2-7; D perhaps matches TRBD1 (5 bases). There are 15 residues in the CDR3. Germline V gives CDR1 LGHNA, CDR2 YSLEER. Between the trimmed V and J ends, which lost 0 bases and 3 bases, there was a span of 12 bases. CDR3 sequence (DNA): TGCGCCAGCAGCCAAGACGACCAAGGGGACTACGAGCAGTACTTC. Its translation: CASSQDDQGDYEQYF.

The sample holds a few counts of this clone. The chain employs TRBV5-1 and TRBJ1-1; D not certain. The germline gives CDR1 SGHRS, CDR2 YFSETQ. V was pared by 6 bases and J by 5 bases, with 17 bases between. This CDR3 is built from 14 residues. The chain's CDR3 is CASNERRVGTEAFF. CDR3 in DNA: TGCGCCAGCAACGAAAGGAGGGTTGGAACTGAAGCTTTCTTT.

The CDR3 here is CASSGGQYNSPLHF. Written as DNA, the CDR3 is TGTGCCAGCAGCGGGGGACAATATAATTCACCCCTCCACTTT. This chain connects TRBV7-3 to TRBJ1-6, with D possibly being TRBD1 (6 bases). This CDR3 has 14 residues. From germline, CDR1 is SGHTA and CDR2 FQGTGA. With 5 bases removed from V and 4 bases from J, the gap between germline ends came to 9 bases.

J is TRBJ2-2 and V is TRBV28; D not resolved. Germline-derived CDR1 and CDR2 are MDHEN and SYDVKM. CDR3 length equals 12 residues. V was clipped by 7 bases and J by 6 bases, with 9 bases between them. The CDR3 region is CASTSPPGELFF. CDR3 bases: TGTGCCAGCACCTCCCCCCCCGGGGAGCTGTTTTTT. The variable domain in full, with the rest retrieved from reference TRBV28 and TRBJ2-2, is DVKVTQSSRYLVKRTGEKVFLECVQDMDHENMFWYRQDPGLGLRLIYFSYDVKMKEKGDIPEGYSVSREKKERFSLILESASTNQTSMYLCASTSPPGELFFGEGSRLTVL.

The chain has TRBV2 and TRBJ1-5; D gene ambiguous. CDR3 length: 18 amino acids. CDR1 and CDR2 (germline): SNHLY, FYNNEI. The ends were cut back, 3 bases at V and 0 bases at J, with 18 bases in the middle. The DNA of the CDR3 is TGTGCCAGCAGTGATCCGAGCAAACCCCTACCTAGCAATCAGCCCCAGCATTTT. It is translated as CASSDPSKPLPSNQPQHF.

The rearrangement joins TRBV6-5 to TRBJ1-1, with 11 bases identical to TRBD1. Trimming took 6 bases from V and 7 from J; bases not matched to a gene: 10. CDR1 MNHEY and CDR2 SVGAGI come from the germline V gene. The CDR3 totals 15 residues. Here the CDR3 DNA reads TGTGCCAGCAGACTACCGGGACAGGGGGAACTTGAAGCTTTCTTT. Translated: CASRLPGQGELEAFF.

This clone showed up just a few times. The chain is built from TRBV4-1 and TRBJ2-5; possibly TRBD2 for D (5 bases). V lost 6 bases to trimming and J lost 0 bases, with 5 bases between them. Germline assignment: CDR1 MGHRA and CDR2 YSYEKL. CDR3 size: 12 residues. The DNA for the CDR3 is TGCGCCAGCAGGGACTACCAAGAGACCCAGTACTTC. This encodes CASRDYQETQYF.